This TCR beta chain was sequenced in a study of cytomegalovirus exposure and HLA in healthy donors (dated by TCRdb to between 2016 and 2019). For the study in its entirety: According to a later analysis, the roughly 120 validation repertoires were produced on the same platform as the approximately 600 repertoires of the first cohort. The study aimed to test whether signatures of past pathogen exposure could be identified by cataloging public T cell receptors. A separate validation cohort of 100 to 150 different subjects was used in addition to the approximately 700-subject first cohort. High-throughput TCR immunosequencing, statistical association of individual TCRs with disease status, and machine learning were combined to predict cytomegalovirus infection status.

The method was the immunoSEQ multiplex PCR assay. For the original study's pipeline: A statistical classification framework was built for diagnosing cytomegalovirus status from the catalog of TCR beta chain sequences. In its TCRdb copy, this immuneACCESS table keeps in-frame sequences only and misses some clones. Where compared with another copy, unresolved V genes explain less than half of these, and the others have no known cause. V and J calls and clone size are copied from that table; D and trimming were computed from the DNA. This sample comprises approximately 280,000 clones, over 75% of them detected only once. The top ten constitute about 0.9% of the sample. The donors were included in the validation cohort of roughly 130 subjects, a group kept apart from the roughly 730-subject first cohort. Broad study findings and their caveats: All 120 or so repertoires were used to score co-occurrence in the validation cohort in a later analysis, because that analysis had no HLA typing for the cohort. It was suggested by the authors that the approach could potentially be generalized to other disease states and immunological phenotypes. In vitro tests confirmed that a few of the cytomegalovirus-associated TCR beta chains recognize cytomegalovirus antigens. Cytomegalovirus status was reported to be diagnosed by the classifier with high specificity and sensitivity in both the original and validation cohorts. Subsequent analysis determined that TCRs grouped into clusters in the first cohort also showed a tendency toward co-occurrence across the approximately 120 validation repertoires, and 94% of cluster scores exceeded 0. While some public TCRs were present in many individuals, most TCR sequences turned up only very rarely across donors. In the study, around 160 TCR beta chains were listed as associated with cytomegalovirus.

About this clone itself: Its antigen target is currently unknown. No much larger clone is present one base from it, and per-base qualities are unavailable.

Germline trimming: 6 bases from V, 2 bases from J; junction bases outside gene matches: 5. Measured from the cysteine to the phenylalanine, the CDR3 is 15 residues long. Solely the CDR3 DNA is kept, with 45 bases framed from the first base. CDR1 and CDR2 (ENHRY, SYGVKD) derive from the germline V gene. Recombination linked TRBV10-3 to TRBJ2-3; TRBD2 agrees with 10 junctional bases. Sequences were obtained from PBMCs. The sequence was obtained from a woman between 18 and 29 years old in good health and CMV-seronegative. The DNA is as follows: TGTGCCATCAGCGAGGGACTAGCGCACACAGATACGCAGTATTTT. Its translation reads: CAISEGLAHTDTQYF.